This T cell receptor beta chain was recorded in a study of blood T cell repertoires in COVID-19 (dated by TCRdb to the early 2020s). The study in broad terms: Samples covering the acute and convalescent phases of COVID-19 were provided by collaborators in the United States, Italy and Spain. Where available, HLA class I and class II types were obtained from metadata supplied by the sample provider rather than from assay-based typing. A freely available public database, intended as a resource for researchers studying the immune response to SARS-CoV-2, is where the repertoires were released. The samples were drawn from the first 160 participants of the ongoing ImmuneRACE study and from 950 to 1,500 subjects provided by 6 global collaborators. A de-identified subject ID, COVID-19 status, age in years and sex were almost always included in the sample metadata. The prospective study material was composed of cDNA or gDNA derived from T cells, B-cell-depleted T cells, or PBMCs. Deeply sampled blood TCRbeta repertoires from subjects exposed to, actively infected with, or recovered from COVID-19 were included in the dataset. What the research found in general, with its limitations: The amount of clinical and demographic metadata varied by source and participant and was provided uncurated.

The collaborating institutions used their own protocols to collect whole blood in K2EDTA tubes. For TCRbeta analysis, collaborators shipped samples in one of three forms: frozen whole blood, isolated PBMCs, or DNA extracted from either of those sample types. Notes on this clone: The antigen this receptor binds is unknown. The sample holds no much larger clone one base away, and base qualities are not on file.

TCRbeta CDR3 regions were amplified from genomic DNA using the immunoSEQ Assay, a bias-controlled multiplex PCR. Per the original workflow: Within the assay, amplification of reference gene primers was used to estimate how many nucleated cells each sample contained. To quantify the absolute abundance of each unique TCRbeta CDR3 rearrangement, sequence reads were collapsed and filtered. For each sample, productive Simpson clonality was calculated by taking the square root of Simpson's diversity index across productive rearrangements. TCRdb holds this immuneACCESS table with in-frame rearrangements only. Some clones are missing; in checked studies, unresolved V genes explain under half, and the rest has no known cause. V and J calls and clone size come straight from that table; D and trimming were deduced from the DNA. This sample holds 55,000 to 80,000 clones; roughly 92% were observed only once. Roughly 5.2% of the sample is held by the ten biggest clonotypes.

Taken from the germline V gene, the CDR1 and CDR2 loops are SGDLS and YYNGEE. The CDR3 numbers 14 residues from cysteine through phenylalanine. CDR3 DNA is the only sequence kept; it has 42 bases, read in frame from the first base. The germline ends are 13 bases apart after V is trimmed by 4 bases and J by 2 bases. This TCR was recovered from a human donor in a cohort sampled during active COVID-19. The chain joins TRBV9 to TRBJ2-7; TRBD2 is possibly the D segment (6 matching bases). The sequenced sample was peripheral blood. The encoded CDR3 is CASSRGEKPYEQYF. The DNA sequence reads TGTGCCAGCAGCCGCGGGGAAAAGCCCTACGAGCAGTACTTC.